This TCR beta chain emerged from a study of T cell clusters in autoimmune cytopenias. There are 13 residues in the CDR3. Germline CDR1 reads LNHDA; CDR2 reads SQIVND (reference sequence). Roughly 40,000 genome equivalents of blood DNA were amplified for TRB. TRB rearrangements were amplified by touch-down multiplex PCR with mixed TRB-A/B primers. For each CDR3 protein, TCRdb gives one entry from its re-call of the multiplex PCR reads, without DNA. This listing includes 5,000 to 6,500 distinct CDR3 sequences. Separately, the same data were catalogued under a study of T cell repertoires in aging, cancer and after chemotherapy.

This sequence joins TRBV19 and TRBJ2-1. This TCR was recovered from a human donor in good health. What was sequenced was peripheral blood. The CDR3 reads CASSIDLRNEQFF. The full variable domain, rest sourced from reference TRBV19 and TRBJ2-1, is DGGITQSPKYLFRKEGQNVTLSCEQNLNHDAMYWYRQDPGQGLRLIYYSQIVNDFQKGDIAEGYSVSREKKESFPLTVTSAQKNPTAFYLCASSIDLRNEQFFGPGTRLTVL.